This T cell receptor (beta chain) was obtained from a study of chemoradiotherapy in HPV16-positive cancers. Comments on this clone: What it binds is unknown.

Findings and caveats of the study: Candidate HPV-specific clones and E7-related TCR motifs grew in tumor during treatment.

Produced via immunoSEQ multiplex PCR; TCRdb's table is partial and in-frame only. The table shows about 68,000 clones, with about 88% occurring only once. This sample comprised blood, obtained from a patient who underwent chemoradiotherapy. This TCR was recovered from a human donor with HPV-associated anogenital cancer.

The CDR3 spells CASSEALGLSGGYTF. The CDR3 region has the DNA TGTGCCAGCAGTGAAGCGCTTGGACTTAGTGGTGGCTACACCTTC. The rearrangement uses TRBV2 and TRBJ1-2; D gene uncertain. Germline CDR1 is SNHLY and CDR2 is FYNNEI. The CDR3 is 15 residues long. The V gene lost 0 bases and the J gene lost 7 bases, with 15 bases spanning the gap.